The clone carrying this T cell receptor beta chain was recorded at least ten times. V lost 2 bases and J lost 7; bases outside the gene matches: 8. Germline CDR1 and CDR2: SGHVS and FQNEAQ. The CDR3 is 15 amino acids. The TCRbeta library was prepared with unique molecular identifiers. TCRdb used MiXCR to reprocess the PCR reads, holding one entry per CDR3 protein. Of 350,000 to 450,000 distinct CDR3 sequences in the sample, less than 15% were seen once. The data belong to a study of T-cell reconstitution after alpha-beta-depleted transplantation in children. The rearrangement joins TRBV7-8 to TRBJ1-2; TRBD1 matches 9 bases. This TCR was sampled from a human donor who donated a stem cell graft to a child with Fanconi anemia. The sample here was PBMCs, taken from the stem cell graft. CDR3: CASSLWGQGLSGYTF. The CDR3 region has the DNA TGTGCCAGCAGCTTATGGGGACAGGGACTGTCTGGCTACACCTTC.